This T cell receptor (beta chain) is from a study of shared clonotypes between healthy human individuals. Study at large: For every donor, three CD4 naive, three CD4 memory, two CD8 naive and one CD8 memory plates were used. Study-wide findings and caveats: Shared clonotypes across all four donors exceeded non-shared ones in generation probability.

Terminally differentiated effector memory CD45RA+ cells were excluded by CCR7 positive selection of CD45RO-negative cells. An assay was performed, and its level was deep. Assay used: immunoSEQ multiplex PCR; TCRdb lists only in-frame clones, some missing. The sample lists about 870,000 clones; 80% to 95% were seen once. A remark on this clone: What it binds is not known. At the DNA level, this CDR3 is encoded by other sequences in the same sample as well.

CDR1 and CDR2 (germline): SEHNR, FQNEAQ (reference sequence). The CDR3 is 12 amino acids. Trimming removed 5 bases from V and 7 bases from J, with 9 bases in between. Source material: naive CD8+ T cells sorted from blood. This sequence joins TRBV7-9 and TRBJ2-1; a weak D match, TRBD1 (5 bases). The sequence derives from a man aged 25-45 years in good health. CDR3 loop: CASSPAGNEQFF. In nucleotides, the CDR3 is TGTGCCAGCAGCCCGGCAGGGAATGAGCAGTTCTTC.